This paragraph covers one T cell receptor (beta chain) sequence. Its antigen is still unknown. Per-nucleotide qualities are absent, and no much larger clonotype sits a single base away. Libraries were constructed by the immunoSEQ multiplex PCR assay. Processing in the source paper ran as follows. A statistical classification framework was built to diagnose cytomegalovirus status from the catalog of TCR beta chain sequences. TCRdb provides this immuneACCESS table in a form limited to in-frame rearrangements. Some clones are lacking; in checked studies, under half of them reflect an unresolved V gene, and why the rest are absent is not known. The V and J calls and clone size are taken from that table; D and trimming were inferred from the DNA. The sample has 150,000 to 200,000 clones on record, 86% of them singletons. The ten biggest clones cover around 1.6% of the sample. The donors belonged to the validation cohort of 90 to 150 subjects, which was separate from the approximately 700-subject first cohort.

This sample is drawn from a study of cytomegalovirus exposure and HLA in healthy donors (dated by TCRdb to about 2017). Background on the whole study: The 666 repertoires of the first cohort and the 120 or so validation repertoires were produced on the same platform, according to a later analysis. The study aimed to test whether cataloging public T cell receptors could reveal signatures of past pathogen exposure. Besides the first cohort of more than 650 subjects, a separate validation cohort made up of over 100 different subjects was used. To predict cytomegalovirus infection status, the study brought together high-throughput TCR immunosequencing, statistical association of individual TCRs with disease status, and machine learning. The paper as a whole reports these results and caveats: In both the original and validation cohorts, the classifier was reported to diagnose cytomegalovirus status with high specificity and sensitivity. Most TCR sequences were seen in very few donors, while some public TCRs were found in many individuals. Subsequent analysis determined that TCRs grouped into clusters in the first cohort also showed a tendency toward co-occurrence across the 130 or so validation repertoires, and approximately 93% of cluster scores exceeded 0. A later analysis lacked HLA typing for the validation cohort, so it scored co-occurrence in that cohort across all 110 or so repertoires. It was suggested by the authors that the approach could potentially be generalized to other disease states and immunological phenotypes. In vitro tests confirmed that a few of the cytomegalovirus-associated TCR beta chains recognize cytomegalovirus antigens. The study gave a list of more than 150 TCR beta chains associated with cytomegalovirus.

Relative to germline, V is missing 4 bases and J is missing 3 bases, with 7 bases of the junction outside any gene match. The germline V gene yields SGDLS for CDR1 and YYNGEE for CDR2. Inclusive of the bounding cysteine and phenylalanine, the CDR3 is 15 residues long. The DNA shown is the 45-base CDR3, in frame from base 1. The specimen was PBMCs. Here the chain combines TRBV9 and TRBJ2-1; 7 middle bases align to TRBD2. This clonotype originated in a woman aged 18 to 35 in good health and CMV-seronegative. The CDR3 has the sequence CASSPRTRDYNEQFF. In nucleotides, the sequence is TGTGCCAGCAGCCCCCGGACTAGAGACTACAATGAGCAGTTCTTC.